The clone carrying this TCR beta chain was seen a single time. Antigen: not known. Using immunoSEQ multiplex PCR, the repertoire was profiled, and TCRdb retains in-frame clones only, with some absent. The sample gives 45,000 to 65,000 clones, approximately 86% of which show up once; approximately 12% is in the top ten. Between the trimmed V and J ends, which lost 4 bases and 4 bases, there was a span of 4 bases. Germline V gene lookup returns CDR1 SNHLY and CDR2 FYNNEI. The CDR3 has 11 amino acids. This specimen belongs to a study of OX40 agonist ivuxolimab in advanced cancers. Study-wide points: The specificity for antigen of the expanded peripheral T cells was not determined.

The source is an adult with an advanced solid tumor such as melanoma, head and neck, liver or kidney cancer. The gene calls are TRBV2 and TRBJ1-2; D gene ambiguous. This specimen consisted of CD4+ or CD8+ T cells sorted from blood, obtained in a trial of the OX40 agonist ivuxolimab. In DNA form, the CDR3 reads TGTGCCAGCAGTGGGGTCTATGGCTACACCTTC. This codes for CASSGVYGYTF.